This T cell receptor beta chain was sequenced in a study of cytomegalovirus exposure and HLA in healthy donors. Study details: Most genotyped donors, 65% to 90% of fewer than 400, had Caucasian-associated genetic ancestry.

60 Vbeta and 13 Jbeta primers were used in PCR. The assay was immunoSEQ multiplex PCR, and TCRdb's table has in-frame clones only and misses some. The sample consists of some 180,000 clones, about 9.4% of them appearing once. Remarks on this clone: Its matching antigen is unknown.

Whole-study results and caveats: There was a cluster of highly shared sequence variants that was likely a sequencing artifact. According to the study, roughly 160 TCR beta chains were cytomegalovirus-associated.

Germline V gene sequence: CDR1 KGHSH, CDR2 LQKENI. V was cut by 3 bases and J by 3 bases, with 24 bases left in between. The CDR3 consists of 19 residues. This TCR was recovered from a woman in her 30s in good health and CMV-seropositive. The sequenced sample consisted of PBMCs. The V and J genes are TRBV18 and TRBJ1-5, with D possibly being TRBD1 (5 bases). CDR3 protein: CASSPFLLAEQDLNQPQHF. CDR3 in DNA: TGTGCCAGCTCACCCTTCCTCCTGGCGGAACAGGACCTCAATCAGCCCCAGCATTTT.